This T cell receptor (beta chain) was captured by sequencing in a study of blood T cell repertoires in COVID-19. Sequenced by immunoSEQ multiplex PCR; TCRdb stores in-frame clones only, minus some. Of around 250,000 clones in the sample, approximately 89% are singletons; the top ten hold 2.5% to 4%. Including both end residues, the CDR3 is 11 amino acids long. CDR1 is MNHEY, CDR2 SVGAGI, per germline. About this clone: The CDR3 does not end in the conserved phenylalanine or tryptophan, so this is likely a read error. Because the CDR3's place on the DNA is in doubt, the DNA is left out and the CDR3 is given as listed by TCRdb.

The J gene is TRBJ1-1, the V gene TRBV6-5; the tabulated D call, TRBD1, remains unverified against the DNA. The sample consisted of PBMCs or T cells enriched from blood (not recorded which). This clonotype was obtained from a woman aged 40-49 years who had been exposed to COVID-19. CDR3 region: CASSWDSPEVY.